These 23 T cell receptor beta chains came from one sample sequenced in a study of blood T cell repertoires in COVID-19. Assay used: immunoSEQ multiplex PCR; TCRdb lists only in-frame clones, some missing. The sample includes about 210,000 clones, approximately 78% of them seen just once. The specimen was PBMCs or T cells enriched from blood (not recorded which). The receptors originated from a middle-aged man who had recovered from COVID-19.

This clone came up a few times. V is TRBV18 and J is TRBJ2-2; 9 nucleotides match TRBD1. Trimming removed 4 bases from V and 0 bases from J; junction bases left unmatched: 3. The CDR3 has 16 amino acids. Germline V CDR1 and CDR2: KGHSH, LQKENI. In DNA form, the CDR3 reads TGTGCCAGCTCACGGGGGACAGGGACGAACACCGGGGAGCTGTTTTTT. Its translation is CASSRGTGTNTGELFF.

The chain links TRBV5-4 to TRBJ2-1, with 9 bases that match TRBD2. The length of the CDR3 is 16 residues. Trimming removed 3 bases from V and 6 bases from J; junction bases left unmatched: 10. The germline CDR1 and CDR2 sequences are SGHNT and YYREEE (reference sequence). The CDR3 reads CASSSSGGQIGNEQFF. The DNA for the CDR3 is TGTGCCAGCAGCTCAAGCGGGGGGCAAATCGGCAATGAGCAGTTCTTC.

V gene TRBV3-1 (or the pseudogene TRBV3-2) combines with J gene TRBJ2-7, with 9 bases lining up with TRBD1. This CDR3 is built from 14 residues. Germline loops: CDR1 LGHDT, CDR2 YNNKEL (reference sequence). With V trimmed by 4 bases and J by 2 bases, 3 bases remained unmatched. CDR3 amino acids: CASSRQGDTYEQYF. In DNA, the CDR3 is TGTGCCAGCAGCCGACAGGGGGACACCTACGAGCAGTACTTC.

The sample holds one count of this clone. This sequence joins TRBV3-1 (or the pseudogene TRBV3-2) and TRBJ2-1; TRBD2 agrees at 10 bases. The length of the CDR3 is 16 residues. V lost 4 bases to trimming and J lost 7 bases; unmatched junction nucleotides: 10. In germline, CDR1 is LGHDT, CDR2 YNNKEL (reference sequence). This CDR3 is CASSPRSGRARNEQFF. The CDR3 coding sequence is TGTGCCAGCAGCCCCCGCAGCGGGAGGGCACGGAATGAGCAGTTCTTC.

The chain recombines TRBV4-1 with TRBJ1-3; D might be TRBD1 (5 bases). Germline V gene sequence: CDR1 MGHRA, CDR2 YSYEKL. This CDR3 comprises 15 residues. Between the trimmed V and J ends, which lost 0 bases and 3 bases, there was a span of 9 bases. DNA for the CDR3: TGCGCCAGCAGCCAAGATCGACAGATTGGAAACACCATATATTTT. It specifies CASSQDRQIGNTIYF.

CDR3 nucleotides: TGTGCCAGTAGTTCGAGGACAGGGGGAGACGAAAAACTGTTTTTT. Translation gives CASSSRTGGDEKLFF. The genes are TRBV19 and TRBJ1-4; 10 positions match TRBD1. Germline-derived CDR1 and CDR2 are LNHDA and SQIVND (reference sequence). CDR3 size: 15 residues. V was pared by 5 bases and J by 8 bases, with 8 bases of the junction left unmatched.

The rearrangement links TRBV28 to TRBJ1-2; the D gene is possibly TRBD1 (5 bases). The CDR3 is 14 amino acids. Trimming took 3 bases from V and 4 from J, leaving 12 bases between them. Looked up from germline, CDR1 is MDHEN and CDR2 is SYDVKM. CDR3 protein: CASSFRGTSYGYTF. DNA for the CDR3: TGTGCCAGCAGTTTTCGGGGGACGAGCTATGGCTACACCTTC.

There are many counts of this clone. The rearrangement uses TRBV6-4 and TRBJ2-5; D unclear. Between the trimmed V and J ends, which lost 3 bases and 5 bases, there was a span of 13 bases. Looked up from germline, CDR1 is MRHNA and CDR2 is SNTAGT. The CDR3 consists of 14 residues. In DNA form, the CDR3 reads TGTGCCAGCAGTGAGAATAGCCAAATGGAGACCCAGTACTTC. The encoded protein is CASSENSQMETQYF.

The genes are TRBV3-1 (or the pseudogene TRBV3-2) and TRBJ2-1; weak D call: TRBD2 (6 bases). Per the germline V gene, CDR1 is LGHDT and CDR2 is YNNKEL (reference sequence). V was pared by 0 bases and J by 3 bases, with 12 bases between. This CDR3 region has 16 residues. The chain's CDR3 is CASSQDGRGHYNEQFF. The CDR3 DNA follows: TGTGCCAGCAGCCAAGATGGGCGGGGCCACTACAATGAGCAGTTCTTC.

V is TRBV9 and J is TRBJ2-1; 9 bases line up with TRBD1. The V and J ends lost 3 bases and 7 bases, in that order; junction bases with no gene match: 8. The CDR3 is made up of 15 amino acids. Per germline, CDR1 SGDLS and CDR2 YYNGEE. CDR3 sequence (DNA): TGTGCCAGCAGCGCCCGGGACAGGGAAAAAAATGAGCAGTTCTTC. Residues: CASSARDREKNEQFF.

V and J are TRBV6-2 or TRBV6-3 and TRBJ2-5, with D possibly being TRBD2 (6 bases). V was trimmed by 0 bases and J by 4 bases, leaving 21 bases between them. This CDR3 is built from 18 residues. CDR1 is MNHEY and CDR2 is SVGEGT in the germline V gene. The CDR3 sequence is CASSYSGGLGRVGETQYF. CDR3 bases: TGTGCCAGCAGTTACTCGGGAGGACTGGGAAGGGTTGGAGAGACCCAGTACTTC.

The V gene is TRBV30, the J gene TRBJ1-2; D is possibly TRBD1 (6 bases). CDR1 is GTSNPN and CDR2 is SVGIG in the germline V gene (reference sequence). CDR3 length: 14 residues. The V end was cut by 3 bases, the J end by 7 bases, with 18 bases between. In nucleotides, the CDR3 is TGTGCCTGGAGCGCCGAGACAGGTCGCGGTGGCTACACCTTC. This encodes CAWSAETGRGGYTF. Full variable domain (remainder filled in from reference TRBV30 and TRBJ1-2): SQTIHQWPATLVQPVGSPLSLECTVEGTSNPNLYWYRQAAGRGLQLLFYSVGIGQISSEVPQNLSASRPQDRQFILSSKKLLLSDSGFYLCAWSAETGRGGYTFGSGTRLTVV.

The CDR3 nucleotides read TGCGCCAGCAGCTCGGTGGGGACTAGCAACGAGCAGTACTTC. This gives the protein CASSSVGTSNEQYF. The chain uses TRBV5-1 and TRBJ2-7; 9 bases fit TRBD2. Germline V gene data show CDR1 as SGHRS and CDR2 as YFSETQ. V shed 3 bases, J shed 5 bases, and the junction held 6 bases outside the gene matches. CDR3 length equals 14 residues.

V is TRBV18 and J is TRBJ2-1; D call uncertain. Looked up from germline, CDR1 is KGHSH and CDR2 is LQKENI. The CDR3 is made up of 12 amino acids. V was pared by 3 bases and J by 8 bases, with 8 bases between. This CDR3 reads CASSPQDYEQFF. CDR3 bases: TGTGCCAGCTCACCCCAGGATTATGAGCAGTTCTTC.

The V gene is TRBV5-8, the J gene TRBJ2-7; TRBD2 might be the D (5 bases). This CDR3 comprises 13 residues. Germline V gene sequence: CDR1 SGHTS, CDR2 YDEGEE. Between the trimmed V and J ends, which lost 8 bases and 2 bases, there was a span of 14 bases. The CDR3 DNA is TGTGCCAGTAGTGGAGGCTCGACCTACGAGCAGTACTTC. Its protein is CASSGGSTYEQYF.

The chain is built from TRBV25-1 and TRBJ1-4; 10 bases are shared with TRBD1. This CDR3 spans 15 amino acids. CDR1 and CDR2 from the germline V gene are MGHDK and SYGVNS. V gave up 4 bases and J gave up 7 bases; unmatched junction bases: 6. The CDR3: CASSGLTGGFEKLFF. The CDR3 region has the DNA TGTGCCAGCAGTGGATTGACAGGGGGCTTTGAAAAACTGTTTTTT.

J is TRBJ1-1 and V is TRBV5-6; possibly TRBD1 for D (5 bases). From germline, CDR1 is SGHDT and CDR2 YYEEEE. The CDR3 length is 13 residues. V shed 4 bases and J shed 7 bases, with 14 bases lying between them. CDR3 bases: TGTGCCAGCAGCACGGGACTGTTGGGTGAAGCTTTCTTT. This sequence encodes CASSTGLLGEAFF.

This chain uses TRBV30 with TRBJ2-3; 13 bases fit TRBD2. Unmatched junction bases numbered 4, after V lost 2 bases and J lost 5 bases. This CDR3 is 15 amino acids long. Germline V CDR1 and CDR2: GTSNPN, SVGIG (reference sequence). This CDR3 is CAWSRLAGGLDTQYF. In DNA, the CDR3 is TGTGCCTGGAGTAGACTAGCGGGAGGATTAGATACGCAGTATTTT. The whole variable domain, remainder taken from reference TRBV30 and TRBJ2-3, is SQTIHQWPATLVQPVGSPLSLECTVEGTSNPNLYWYRQAAGRGLQLLFYSVGIGQISSEVPQNLSASRPQDRQFILSSKKLLLSDSGFYLCAWSRLAGGLDTQYFGPGTRLTVL.

This chain links TRBV5-6 with TRBJ2-1; D ambiguous. Germline assignment: CDR1 SGHDT and CDR2 YYEEEE. The V gene lost 0 bases and the J gene lost 4 bases, with 11 bases spanning the gap. The CDR3 consists of 15 residues. As DNA, the CDR3 is TGTGCCAGCAGCTTGGCCTCAGGTTCATACAATGAGCAGTTCTTC. Its translation is CASSLASGSYNEQFF.

This clone appeared once. This chain links TRBV9 with TRBJ2-7, with 8 bases aligning to TRBD2. V lost 4 bases, J lost 3 bases, and 3 bases stayed unmatched. The CDR3 is 13 amino acids. The germline gives CDR1 SGDLS, CDR2 YYNGEE. The CDR3 is CASSSSGSYEQYF. In nucleotides, the CDR3 is TGTGCCAGCAGCTCGAGCGGGAGCTACGAGCAGTACTTC.

V is TRBV19 and J is TRBJ1-3; weak D call: TRBD1 (6 bases). V was pared by 7 bases and J by 0 bases, with 13 bases between. Germline V gene sequence: CDR1 LNHDA, CDR2 SQIVND (reference sequence). The CDR3 length is 15 residues. CDR3 nucleotide sequence: TGTGCCAGTACTCCGGGGACACTCTCTGGAAACACCATATATTTT. Encoded protein: CASTPGTLSGNTIYF.

The genes are TRBV27 and TRBJ1-5; TRBD1 is a possible D gene (5 bases). This CDR3 region has 13 residues. Trimming shortened V by 3 bases and J by 9 bases, and 12 bases separated the two germline ends. Germline values: CDR1 MNHEY, CDR2 SMNVEV (reference sequence). As DNA, the CDR3 is TGTGCCAGCAGTTTTACAGGTTATACGCCCCAGCATTTT. This sequence encodes CASSFTGYTPQHF.

The rearrangement uses TRBV12-3 or TRBV12-4 and TRBJ2-3; no clear D. This CDR3 is 10 amino acids long. Deletions cut 10 bases from V and 5 bases from J, with 7 bases between. The CDR3: CATPLDTQYF. CDR3 sequence (DNA): TGTGCCACTCCACTAGATACGCAGTATTTT.